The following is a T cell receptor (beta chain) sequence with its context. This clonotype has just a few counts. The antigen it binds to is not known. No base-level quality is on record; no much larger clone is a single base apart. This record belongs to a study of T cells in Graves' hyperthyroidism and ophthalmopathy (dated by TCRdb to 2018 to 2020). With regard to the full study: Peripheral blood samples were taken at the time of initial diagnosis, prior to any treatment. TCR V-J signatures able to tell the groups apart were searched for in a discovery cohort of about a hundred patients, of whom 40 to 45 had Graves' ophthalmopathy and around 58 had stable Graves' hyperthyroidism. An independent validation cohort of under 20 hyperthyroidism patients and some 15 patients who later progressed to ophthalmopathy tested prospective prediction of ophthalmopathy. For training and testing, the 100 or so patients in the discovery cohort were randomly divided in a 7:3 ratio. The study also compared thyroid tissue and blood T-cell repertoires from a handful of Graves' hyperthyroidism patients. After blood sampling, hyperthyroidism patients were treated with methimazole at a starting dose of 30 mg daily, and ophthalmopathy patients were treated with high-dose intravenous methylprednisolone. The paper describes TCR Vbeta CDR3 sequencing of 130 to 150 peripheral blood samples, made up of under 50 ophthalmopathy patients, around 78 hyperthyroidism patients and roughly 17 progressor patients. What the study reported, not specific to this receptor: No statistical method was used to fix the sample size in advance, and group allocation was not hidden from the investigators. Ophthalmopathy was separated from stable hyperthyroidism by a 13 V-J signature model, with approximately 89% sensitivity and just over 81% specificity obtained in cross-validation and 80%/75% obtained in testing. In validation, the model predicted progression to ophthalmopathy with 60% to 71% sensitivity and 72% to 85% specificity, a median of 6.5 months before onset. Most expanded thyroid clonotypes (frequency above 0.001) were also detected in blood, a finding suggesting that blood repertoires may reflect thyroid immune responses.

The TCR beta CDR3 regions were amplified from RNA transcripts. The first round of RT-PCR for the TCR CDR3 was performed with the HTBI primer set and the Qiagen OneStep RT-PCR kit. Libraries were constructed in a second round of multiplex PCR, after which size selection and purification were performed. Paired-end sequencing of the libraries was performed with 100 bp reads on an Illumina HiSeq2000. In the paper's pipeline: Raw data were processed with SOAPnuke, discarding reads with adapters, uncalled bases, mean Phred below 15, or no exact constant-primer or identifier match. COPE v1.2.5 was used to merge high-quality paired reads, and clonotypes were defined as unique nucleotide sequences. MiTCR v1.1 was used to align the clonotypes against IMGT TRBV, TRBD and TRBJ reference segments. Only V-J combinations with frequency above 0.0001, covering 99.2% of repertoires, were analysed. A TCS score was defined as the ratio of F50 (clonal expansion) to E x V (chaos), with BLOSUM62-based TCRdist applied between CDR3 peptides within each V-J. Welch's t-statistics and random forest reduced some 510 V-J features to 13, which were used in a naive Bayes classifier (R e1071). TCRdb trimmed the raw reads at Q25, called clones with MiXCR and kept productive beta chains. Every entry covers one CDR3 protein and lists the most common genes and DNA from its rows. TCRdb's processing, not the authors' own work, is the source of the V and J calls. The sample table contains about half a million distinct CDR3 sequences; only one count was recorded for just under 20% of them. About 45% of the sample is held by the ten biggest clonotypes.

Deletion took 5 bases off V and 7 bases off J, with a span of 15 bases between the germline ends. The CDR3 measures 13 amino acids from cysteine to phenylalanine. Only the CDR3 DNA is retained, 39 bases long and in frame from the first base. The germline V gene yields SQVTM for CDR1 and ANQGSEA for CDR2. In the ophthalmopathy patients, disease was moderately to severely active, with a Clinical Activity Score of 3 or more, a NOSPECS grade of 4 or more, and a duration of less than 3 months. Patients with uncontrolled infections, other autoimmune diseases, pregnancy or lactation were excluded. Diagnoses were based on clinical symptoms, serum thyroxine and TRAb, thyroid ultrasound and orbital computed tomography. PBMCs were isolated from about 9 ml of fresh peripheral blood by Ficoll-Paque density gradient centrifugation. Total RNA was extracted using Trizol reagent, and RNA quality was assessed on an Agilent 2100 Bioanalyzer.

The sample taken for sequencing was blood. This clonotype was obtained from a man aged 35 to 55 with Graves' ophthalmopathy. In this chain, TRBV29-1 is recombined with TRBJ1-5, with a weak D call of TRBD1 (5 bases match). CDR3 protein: CSVTGGYGQPQHF. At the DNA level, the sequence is TGCAGCGTTACGGGGGGTTATGGGCAGCCCCAGCATTTT.